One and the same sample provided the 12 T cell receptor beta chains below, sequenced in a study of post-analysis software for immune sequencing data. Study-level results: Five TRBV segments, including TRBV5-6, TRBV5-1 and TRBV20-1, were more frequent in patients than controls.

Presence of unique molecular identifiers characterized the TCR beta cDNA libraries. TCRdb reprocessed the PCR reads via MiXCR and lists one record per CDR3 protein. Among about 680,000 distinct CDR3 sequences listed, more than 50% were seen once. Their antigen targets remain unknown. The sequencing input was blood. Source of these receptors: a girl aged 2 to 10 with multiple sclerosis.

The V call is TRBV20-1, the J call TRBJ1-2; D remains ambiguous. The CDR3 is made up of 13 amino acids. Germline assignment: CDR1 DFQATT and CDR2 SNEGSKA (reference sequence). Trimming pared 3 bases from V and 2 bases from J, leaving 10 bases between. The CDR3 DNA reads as TGCAGTGCTAGTCGGTGGCAGAACTATGGCTACACCTTC. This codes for CSASRWQNYGYTF.

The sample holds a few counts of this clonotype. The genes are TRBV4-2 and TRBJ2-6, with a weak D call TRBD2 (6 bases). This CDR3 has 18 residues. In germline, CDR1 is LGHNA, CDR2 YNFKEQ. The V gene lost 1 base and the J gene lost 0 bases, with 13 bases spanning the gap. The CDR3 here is CASSQGTLTSSGANVLTF. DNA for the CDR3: TGTGCCAGCAGCCAAGGGACACTGACTAGCTCTGGGGCCAACGTCCTGACTTTC.

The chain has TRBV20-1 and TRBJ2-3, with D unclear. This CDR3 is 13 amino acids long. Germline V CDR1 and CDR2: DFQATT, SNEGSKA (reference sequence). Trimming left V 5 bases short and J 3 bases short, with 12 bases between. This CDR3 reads CSAGPARTDTQYF. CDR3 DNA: TGCAGTGCTGGCCCCGCGCGAACAGATACGCAGTATTTT.

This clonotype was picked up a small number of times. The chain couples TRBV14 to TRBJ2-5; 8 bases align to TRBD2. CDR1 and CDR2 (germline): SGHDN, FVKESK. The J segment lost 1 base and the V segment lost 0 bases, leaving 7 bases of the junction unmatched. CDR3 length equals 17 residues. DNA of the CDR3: TGTGCCAGCAGCCAAGATAGGACTAGCCTTGCCCAAGAGACCCAGTACTTC. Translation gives CASSQDRTSLAQETQYF.

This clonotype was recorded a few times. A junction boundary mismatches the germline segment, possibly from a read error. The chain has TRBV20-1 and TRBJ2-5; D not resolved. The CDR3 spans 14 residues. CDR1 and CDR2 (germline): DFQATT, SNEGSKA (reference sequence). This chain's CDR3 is CSARGPRNQETQYF. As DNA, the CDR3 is TGCAGTGCCAGAGGACCCCGAAATCAAGAGACCCAGTACTTC.

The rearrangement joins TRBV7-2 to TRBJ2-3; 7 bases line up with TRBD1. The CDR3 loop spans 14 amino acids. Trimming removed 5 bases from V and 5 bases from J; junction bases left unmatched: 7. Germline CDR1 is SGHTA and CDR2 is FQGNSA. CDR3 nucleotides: TGTGCCAGCAGCCCCCGGGGACAGCGAGATACGCAGTATTTT. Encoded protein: CASSPRGQRDTQYF.

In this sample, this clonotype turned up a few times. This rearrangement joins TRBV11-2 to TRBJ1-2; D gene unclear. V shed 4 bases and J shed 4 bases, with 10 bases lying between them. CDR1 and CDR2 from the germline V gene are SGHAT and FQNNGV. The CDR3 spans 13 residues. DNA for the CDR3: TGTGCCAGCAGCTCGTATGAAGGCTATGGCTACACCTTC. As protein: CASSSYEGYGYTF. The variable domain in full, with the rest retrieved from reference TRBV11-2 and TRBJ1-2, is EAGVAQSPRYKIIEKRQSVAFWCNPISGHATLYWYQQILGQGPKLLIQFQNNGVVDDSQLPKDRFSAERLKGVDSTLKIQPAKLEDSAVYLCASSSYEGYGYTFGSGTRLTVV.

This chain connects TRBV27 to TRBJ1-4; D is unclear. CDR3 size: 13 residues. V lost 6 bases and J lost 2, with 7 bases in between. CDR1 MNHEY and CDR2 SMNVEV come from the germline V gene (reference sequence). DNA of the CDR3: TGTGCCAGCAGGGGGTTGACTAATGAAAAACTGTTTTTT. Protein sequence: CASRGLTNEKLFF.

The CDR3 spells CASSQDWGSEQYF. The CDR3 coding sequence is TGCGCCAGCAGCCAAGATTGGGGTAGCGAGCAGTACTTC. The genes are TRBV4-3 and TRBJ2-5; the D is unclear. TRBJ2-7 matches the DNA end more closely, so the J call is doubtful. In germline, CDR1 is LGHNA, CDR2 YSLEER. CDR3 length equals 13 residues.

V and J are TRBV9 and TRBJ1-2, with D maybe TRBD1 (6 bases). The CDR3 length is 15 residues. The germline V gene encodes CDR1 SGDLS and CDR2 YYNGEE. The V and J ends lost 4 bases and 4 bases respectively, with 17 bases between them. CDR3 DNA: TGTGCCAGCAGCCCCTCGTCGAGGGGGTTCTATGGCTACACCTTC. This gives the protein CASSPSSRGFYGYTF.

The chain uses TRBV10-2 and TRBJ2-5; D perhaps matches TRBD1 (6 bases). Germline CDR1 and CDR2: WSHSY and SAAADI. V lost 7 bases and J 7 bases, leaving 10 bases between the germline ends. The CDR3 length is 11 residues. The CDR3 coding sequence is TGCGCCAGCACTCAAGGGGGGACCCAGTACTTC. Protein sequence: CASTQGGTQYF.

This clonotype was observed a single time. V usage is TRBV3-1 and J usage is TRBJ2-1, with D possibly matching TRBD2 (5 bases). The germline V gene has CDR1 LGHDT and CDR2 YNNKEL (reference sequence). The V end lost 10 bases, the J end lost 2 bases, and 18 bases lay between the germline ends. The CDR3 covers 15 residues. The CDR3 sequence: CATGRGLGTYNEQFF. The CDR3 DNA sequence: TGTGCCACCGGCCGAGGACTGGGAACCTACAATGAGCAGTTCTTC.